These T cell receptor beta chains were read from a single sample in a study. TCRdb recomputed calls from the RT-PCR reads with MiXCR, one row per CDR3 protein. The sample consists of hundreds of thousands of distinct CDR3 sequences, around 14% of them appearing once. Source material: memory CD4+ T cells from blood. These receptors were obtained from a female donor in good health, serving as a healthy control. The CDR3 runs from the conserved cysteine through the conserved F or W.

>TRBV9|TRBJ1-6
CASSFPGESALHF
>TRBV6-2/TRBV6-3|TRBJ1-2
CASSWGEGYTF
>TRBV5-1|TRBJ2-1
CASSPGQAVHEQFF
>TRBV20-1|TRBJ2-1
CSATRLRQGALDNEQFF
>TRBV28|TRBJ2-5
CASSLSLINQETQYF
>TRBV6-5|TRBJ2-5
CASTKDTDQETQYF
>TRBV28|TRBJ2-7
CASSKGGTPYEQYF
>TRBV5-1|TRBJ2-2
CASSVSGRYTGELFF
>TRBV7-6|TRBJ2-5
CASSPFRTSAGETQYF
>TRBV20-1|TRBJ2-1
CSAQDGPNEQFF
>TRBV10-2|TRBJ2-7
CASSESMASGGYNEQYF
>TRBV18|TRBJ2-7
CASSPQGMGSYEQYF
>TRBV7-2|TRBJ1-2
CASSPRHGTDGYTF
>TRBV11-1|TRBJ2-7
CASSRRRDSHEQYF
>TRBV5-4|TRBJ2-1
CASSLAGRAYNEQFF
>TRBV6-2/TRBV6-3|TRBJ1-1
CASGESGAFF
>TRBV11-2|TRBJ2-7
CASTQSAGSYEQYF
>TRBV20-1|TRBJ1-1
CSARSNPPEAFF
>TRBV7-9|TRBJ2-7
CASSLSGQSYEQYF
>TRBV7-9|TRBJ1-1
CASSLGDRGLNTEAFF
>TRBV27|TRBJ1-6
CASSSLGGYNSPLHF
>TRBV12-3/TRBV12-4|TRBJ2-4
CASSFGGSKNIQYF
>TRBV19|TRBJ2-1
CASRGTRSYEQFF
>TRBV4-1|TRBJ1-5
CASSQEELVQPQHF
>TRBV20-1|TRBJ1-1
CSSGGTQDRAFF
>TRBV4-3|TRBJ2-1
CASSQVGAGEQFF
>TRBV6-6|TRBJ1-2
CASSQRGQGGSDGYTF
>TRBV20-1|TRBJ2-5
CSAGGSGRETQYF
>TRBV12-3/TRBV12-4|TRBJ2-1
CASIPPGRGSSYNEQFF
>TRBV6-5|TRBJ2-7
CASSYLYGEQYF
>TRBV6-5|TRBJ1-2
CATHRVGYGYTF
>TRBV3-1|TRBJ2-2
CASSLTQENGELFF
>TRBV20-1|TRBJ1-5
CSAKTGWEPQHF
>TRBV13|TRBJ2-7
CASSSVVAWGPLKTSYEQYF
>TRBV5-1|TRBJ1-5
CASSLTGFVDQPQHF
>TRBV6-2/TRBV6-3|TRBJ2-1
CASSYDPFYNEQFF
>TRBV5-1|TRBJ1-1
CASSRGGAGEAFF
>TRBV28|TRBJ1-2
CVSSLSVRALWRGYTF
>TRBV12-3/TRBV12-4|TRBJ1-4
CASTPHLGGGHEKLFF
>TRBV29-1|TRBJ1-1
CSGTRNGMNTEAFF
>TRBV10-3|TRBJ2-2
CAHQRGQDTGELFF
>TRBV12-3/TRBV12-4|TRBJ2-2
CASSFRQGTRAGELFF
>TRBV20-1|TRBJ2-4
CSAIAGGANIQYF
>TRBV6-1|TRBJ1-1
CASTVPRVLMNTEAFF
>TRBV7-3|TRBJ1-1
CASSLTWKTEAFF
>TRBV7-2|TRBJ2-1
CASSLVPREYQGEQFF
>TRBV12-3/TRBV12-4|TRBJ1-1
CASRGSGMNTEAFF